These 9 T cell receptor beta chains were all obtained from the same sample, sequenced in a study of blood T cell repertoires in COVID-19. The repertoire was sequenced with immunoSEQ multiplex PCR; TCRdb's copy has only in-frame clones and lacks some. Among under 300,000 clones, around four fifths were seen once, and the ten largest hold approximately 1.8%. Material for sequencing was peripheral blood. The origin of the receptors is a man in his thirties or forties who had recovered from COVID-19.

The chain recombines TRBV5-1 with TRBJ2-1; 8 positions agree with TRBD2. There are 15 residues in the CDR3. V lost 4 bases and J lost 8; bases outside the gene matches: 11. Germline CDR1 is SGHRS and CDR2 is YFSETQ. CDR3 nucleotide sequence: TGCGCCAGCAGCCTGGTAGCGGGGTCAGGCTATGAGCAGTTCTTC. Amino acid sequence: CASSLVAGSGYEQFF.

This clone turned up a few times. V gene TRBV18 combines with J gene TRBJ1-5, with a weak D call TRBD1 (6 bases). This CDR3 is built from 16 residues. Between the trimmed V and J ends, which lost 3 bases and 6 bases, there was a span of 18 bases. Germline V gives CDR1 KGHSH, CDR2 LQKENI. CDR3 in DNA: TGTGCCAGCTCACCCATCGCAGGGACAACAATTCAGCCCCAGCATTTT. It translates to CASSPIAGTTIQPQHF.

The table lists this clone with a few counts. The V call is TRBV13, the J call TRBJ1-2; D perhaps matches TRBD1 (6 bases). The germline V gene has CDR1 PRHDT and CDR2 FYEKMQ (reference sequence). The CDR3 extends over 14 amino acids. The germline V and J ends were trimmed by 5 bases and 7 bases, with 17 bases remaining between them. CDR3: CASSLHGGAGGYTF. Written as DNA, the CDR3 is TGTGCCAGCAGCCTCCACGGGGGGGCCGGTGGCTACACCTTC.

The chain is built from TRBV9 and TRBJ2-1, with D perhaps matching TRBD1 (6 bases). CDR1 and CDR2 (germline): SGDLS, YYNGEE. The CDR3 length is 15 residues. V was trimmed by 0 bases and J by 4 bases, leaving 11 bases between them. The chain's CDR3 is CASSVDGTPYNEQFF. In DNA form, the CDR3 reads TGTGCCAGCAGCGTAGATGGGACACCGTACAATGAGCAGTTCTTC. Using reference TRBV9 and TRBJ2-1 for the parts outside the CDR3, the full variable domain is DSGVTQTPKHLITATGQRVTLRCSPRSGDLSVYWYQQSLDQGLQFLIQYYNGEERAKGNILERFSAQQFPDLHSELNLSSLELGDSALYFCASSVDGTPYNEQFFGPGTRLTVL.

The V gene is TRBV21-1, the J gene TRBJ1-2. TRBV21-1 is reported as a pseudogene. This CDR3 has 14 residues. The CDR3 loop reads CASSTSLPEYGYTF. In nucleotides, the CDR3 is TGTGCCAGCAGCACCTCTCTACCCGAATATGGCTACACCTTC.

The chain recombines TRBV5-4 with TRBJ1-1, with TRBD1 identical over 8 bases. Trimming took 2 bases from V and 1 from J; bases not matched to a gene: 7. Germline CDR1 and CDR2: SGHNT and YYREEE (reference sequence). The CDR3 has 16 amino acids. CDR3 bases: TGTGCCAGCAGCTTCCACCCCGGGACAGGGAACACTGAAGCTTTCTTT. Protein: CASSFHPGTGNTEAFF.

The rearrangement links TRBV5-4 to TRBJ2-3, with TRBD1 identical over 8 bases. The CDR3 extends over 15 amino acids. V shed 0 bases and J 1 base; nucleotides not matched to a gene: 1. Germline assignment: CDR1 SGHNT and CDR2 YYREEE (reference sequence). The chain's CDR3 is CASSLGQGRTDTQYF. CDR3 nucleotide sequence: TGTGCCAGCAGCTTGGGACAGGGGCGCACAGATACGCAGTATTTT.

In nucleotides, the CDR3 is TGTGCCAGTAGTCAGGCTAGCAATCAGCCCCAGCATTTT. Translated, it gives CASSQASNQPQHF. The genes are TRBV19 and TRBJ1-5; D is unresolved. The CDR3 is 13 amino acids. V shed 5 bases and J shed 0 bases, with 5 bases lying between them. Germline loops: CDR1 LNHDA, CDR2 SQIVND (reference sequence).

This clone appeared a few times. The chain carries TRBV19 and TRBJ1-2, with D perhaps matching TRBD1 (6 bases). Germline V gives CDR1 LNHDA, CDR2 SQIVND (reference sequence). V lost 3 bases to trimming and J lost 4 bases, with 12 bases between them. This CDR3 has 14 amino acids. The CDR3 sequence: CASSITDRAYGYTF. CDR3 nucleotide sequence: TGTGCCAGTAGTATTACGGACAGAGCCTATGGCTACACCTTC. Full variable domain (missing parts from reference TRBV19 and TRBJ1-2): DGGITQSPKYLFRKEGQNVTLSCEQNLNHDAMYWYRQDPGQGLRLIYYSQIVNDFQKGDIAEGYSVSREKKESFPLTVTSAQKNPTAFYLCASSITDRAYGYTFGSGTRLTVV.